This TCR beta chain was found in a study of T cell responses to AZD1222 COVID-19 vaccine. Study-level points and caveats: Clonal diversity may have been underestimated in mostly white British donors. Unmutated variant regions are reportedly targeted by nearly half of spike-specific TCRs.

V was pared by 0 bases and J by 4 bases, with 15 bases between. The CDR3 spans 16 residues. Germline assignment: CDR1 LGHNA and CDR2 YSLEER. About this clone itself: Antigen: not known.

Sequencing used immunoSEQ multiplex PCR; TCRdb keeps in-frame clones, though not all of them. Among 100,000 to 140,000 clones listed, about 85% were seen once. The genes are TRBV4-3 and TRBJ1-2; no reliable D call. The sequencing used peripheral blood, collected 28 days after the second AZD1222 dose. The receptor was isolated from an adult who received the AZD1222 COVID-19 vaccine. The CDR3 coding sequence is TGCGCCAGCAGCCAAGATTCCCAGGCGGCCTTCTATGGCTACACCTTC. It encodes CASSQDSQAAFYGYTF.